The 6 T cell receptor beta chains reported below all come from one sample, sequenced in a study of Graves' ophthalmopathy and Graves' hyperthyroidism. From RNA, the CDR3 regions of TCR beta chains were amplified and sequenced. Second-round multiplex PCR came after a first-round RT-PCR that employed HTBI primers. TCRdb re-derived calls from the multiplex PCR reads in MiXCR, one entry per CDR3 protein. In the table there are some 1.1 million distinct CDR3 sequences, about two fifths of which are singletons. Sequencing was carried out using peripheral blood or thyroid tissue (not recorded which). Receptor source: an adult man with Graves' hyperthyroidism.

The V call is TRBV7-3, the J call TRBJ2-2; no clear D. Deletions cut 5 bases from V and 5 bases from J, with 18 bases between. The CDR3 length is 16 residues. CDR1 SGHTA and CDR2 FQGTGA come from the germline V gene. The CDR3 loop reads CASSPGLGSRTGELFF. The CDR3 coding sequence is TGTGCCAGCAGCCCCGGTCTGGGATCACGGACCGGGGAGCTGTTTTTT. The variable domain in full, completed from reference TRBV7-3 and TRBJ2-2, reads GAGVSQTPSNKVTEKGKYVELRCDPISGHTALYWYRQSLGQGPEFLIYFQGTGAADDSGLPNDRFFAVRPEGSVSTLKIQRTERGDSAVYLCASSPGLGSRTGELFFGEGSRLTVL.

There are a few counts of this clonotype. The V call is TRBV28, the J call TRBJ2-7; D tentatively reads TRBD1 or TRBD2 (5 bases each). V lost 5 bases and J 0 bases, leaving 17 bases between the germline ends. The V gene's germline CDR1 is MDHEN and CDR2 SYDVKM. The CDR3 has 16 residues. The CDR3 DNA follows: TGTGCCAGCAGTCCGGGACCGTCTGATGACTCCTACGAGCAGTACTTC. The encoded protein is CASSPGPSDDSYEQYF. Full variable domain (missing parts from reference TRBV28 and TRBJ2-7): DVKVTQSSRYLVKRTGEKVFLECVQDMDHENMFWYRQDPGLGLRLIYFSYDVKMKEKGDIPEGYSVSREKKERFSLILESASTNQTSMYLCASSPGPSDDSYEQYFGPGTRLTVT.

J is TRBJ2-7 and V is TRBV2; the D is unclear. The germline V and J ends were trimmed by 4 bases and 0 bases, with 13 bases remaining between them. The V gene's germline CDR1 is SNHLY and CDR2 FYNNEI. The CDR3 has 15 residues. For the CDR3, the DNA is TGTGCCAGCAGTGTAGGCAGGACGATCTCCTACGAGCAGTACTTC. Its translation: CASSVGRTISYEQYF.

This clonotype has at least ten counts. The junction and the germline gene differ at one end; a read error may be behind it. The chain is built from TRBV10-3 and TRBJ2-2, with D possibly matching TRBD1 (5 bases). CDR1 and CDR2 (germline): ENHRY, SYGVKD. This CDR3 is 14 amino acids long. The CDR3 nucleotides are TGTGCCAGCAGTTACAGTTCAGGGACCGGGGAGCTGTTTTTT. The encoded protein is CASSYSSGTGELFF.

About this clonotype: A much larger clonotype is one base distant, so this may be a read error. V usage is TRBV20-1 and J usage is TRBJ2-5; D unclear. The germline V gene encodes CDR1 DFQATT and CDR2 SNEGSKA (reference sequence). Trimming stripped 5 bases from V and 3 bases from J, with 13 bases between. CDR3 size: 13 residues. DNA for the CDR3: TGCAGTGCTGGCCTTTCGCGAAAAGAGACCCAGTACTTC. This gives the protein CSAGLSRKETQYF.

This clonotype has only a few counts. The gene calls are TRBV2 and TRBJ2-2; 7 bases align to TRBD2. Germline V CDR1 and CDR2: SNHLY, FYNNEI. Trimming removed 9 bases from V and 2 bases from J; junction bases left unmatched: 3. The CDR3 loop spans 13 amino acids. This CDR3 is CARGLPNTGELFF. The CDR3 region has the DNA TGTGCCAGGGGACTACCAAACACCGGGGAGCTGTTTTTT.